This T cell receptor (beta chain) originates from a study of blood T cells in healthy people across ages. The study's findings and limits: Older age coincided with a roughly linear decline in TCR beta diversity per million T cells. Because sorting was not performed, PBMCs prevented conclusive naive versus antigen-experienced comparison.

This clonotype appeared a few times. What it recognizes is unknown. Caucasian, healthy and from Russia, the donors were aged between about 6 and 100. Drawn from each donor were approximately 10 milliliters of peripheral blood. A J-beta primer mix and a sample-barcoded 5' primer were used in a second PCR of roughly 6 to 11 cycles. Via MiXCR, TCRdb re-called the 5' RACE reads, giving one row per CDR3 protein. The sample consists of roughly 1,500,000 distinct CDR3 sequences, 40% to 50% of them appearing once. This CDR3 is 12 amino acids long. Germline V gene data show CDR1 as LGHNA and CDR2 as YNFKEQ. V shed 3 bases and J shed 10 bases, with 10 bases lying between them.

Specimen: blood. This TCR was recovered from a woman aged 18-29 years in good health. The chain is built from TRBV4-2 and TRBJ2-1; no clear D. CDR3: CASSQATWEQFF. The CDR3 bases are TGTGCCAGCAGCCAGGCGACCTGGGAGCAGTTCTTC.